This T cell receptor (beta chain) was captured by sequencing in a study of blood T cell repertoires in COVID-19. Study context: COVID-19 samples from acute and convalescent phases originated in the United States, Italy and Spain.

The table came from immunoSEQ multiplex PCR; TCRdb's copy has only in-frame clones and leaves some out. The data show 250,000 to 300,000 clones, with about 86% seen just once and around 13% held by the top ten. In germline, CDR1 is SGHTS, CDR2 YDEGEE. This CDR3 region has 15 residues. The trim removed 4 bases at V and 3 bases at J, leaving 9 bases unmatched. The Seattle patients joined while their infection was active and were tracked longitudinally afterward. Specimen: peripheral blood. The chain joins TRBV5-8 to TRBJ2-7; TRBD1 matches at 8 bases. This clonotype was obtained from a woman between 65 and 79 years old with COVID-19, enrolled during active disease. CDR3 region: CASSRSPGQGYEQYF. CDR3 nucleotide sequence: TGTGCCAGCAGCCGGAGTCCCGGACAGGGCTACGAGCAGTACTTC.